This TCR beta chain emerged from a study of control samples from healthy donors and cancer patients. Sequencing was performed with immunoSEQ multiplex PCR; in TCRdb, only in-frame clones are kept and a portion is missing. The sample shows 110,000 to 150,000 clones, more than 80% of them seen only once. Trimming pared 8 bases from V and 3 bases from J, leaving 19 bases between. Germline lookup yields CDR1 MNHEY and CDR2 SVGAGI. CDR3 size: 15 residues. This clonotype originated in a man aged 18 to 29 in good health. What was sequenced was blood. This sequence joins TRBV6-5 and TRBJ2-5, with a tentative D call TRBD1 (8 bases). The DNA for the CDR3 is TGTGCCAGCGGGGAGGACAGGGAGGGAAAAGAGACCCAGTACTTC. Its translation is CASGEDREGKETQYF.